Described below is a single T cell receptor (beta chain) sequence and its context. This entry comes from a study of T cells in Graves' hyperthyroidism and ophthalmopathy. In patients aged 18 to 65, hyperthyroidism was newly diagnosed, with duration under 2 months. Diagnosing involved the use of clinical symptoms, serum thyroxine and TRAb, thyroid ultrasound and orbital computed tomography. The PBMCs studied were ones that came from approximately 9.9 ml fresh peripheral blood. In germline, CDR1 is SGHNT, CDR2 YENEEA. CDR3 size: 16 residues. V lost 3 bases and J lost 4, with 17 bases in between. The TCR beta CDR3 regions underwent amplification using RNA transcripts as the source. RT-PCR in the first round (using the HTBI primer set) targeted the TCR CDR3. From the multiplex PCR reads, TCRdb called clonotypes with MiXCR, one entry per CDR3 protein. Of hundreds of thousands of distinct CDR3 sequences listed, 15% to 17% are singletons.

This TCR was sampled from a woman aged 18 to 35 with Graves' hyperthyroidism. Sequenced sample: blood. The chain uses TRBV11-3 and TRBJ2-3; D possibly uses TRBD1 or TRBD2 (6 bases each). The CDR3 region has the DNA TGTGCCAGCAGCTTCGCGGGGCAGGGGTGGGCAGATACGCAGTATTTT. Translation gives CASSFAGQGWADTQYF.